Following are 27 T cell receptor beta chains from one sample sequenced in a study of CD8 T cells in ankylosing spondylitis. TCRdb reprocessed the 5' RACE reads with MiXCR, giving one entry per CDR3 protein. Of around 250,000 distinct CDR3 sequences in the sample, about 10% were seen once. The specimen sequenced was blood, either unsorted or a sorted T cell fraction (not recorded which). The receptor source for this set is a male donor with ankylosing spondylitis or in good health (not recorded which).

The J gene is TRBJ2-2, the V gene TRBV11-1; D gene uncertain. V lost 5 bases and J 10 bases, leaving 11 bases between the germline ends. Germline V lookup: CDR1 SGHAT, CDR2 FQDESV (reference sequence). CDR3 length: 12 residues. The CDR3 coding sequence is TGTGCCAGCAGCCGCCCTCGGATGGAGCTGTTTTTT. Translated: CASSRPRMELFF.

In its sample, this clonotype was seen a few times. The chain joins TRBV6-5 to TRBJ2-7; D is unclear. The CDR3 consists of 12 residues. From germline, CDR1 is MNHEY and CDR2 SVGAGI. Trimming removed 8 bases at V and 0 bases at J, with 8 bases between. For the CDR3, the DNA is TGTGCCAGCTCGGCCGACTCCTACGAGCAGTACTTC. It encodes CASSADSYEQYF.

The gene calls are TRBV7-9 and TRBJ1-1, with D unclear. Between the trimmed V and J ends, which lost 5 bases and 0 bases, there was a span of 10 bases. This CDR3 region has 14 residues. Germline V lookup: CDR1 SEHNR, CDR2 FQNEAQ (reference sequence). CDR3 protein: CASSPPLLNTEAFF. CDR3 DNA: TGTGCCAGCAGCCCACCCCTGCTGAACACTGAAGCTTTCTTT.

This clonotype has a count of ten or more. The genes are TRBV5-1 and TRBJ1-3; no reliable D call. V lost 3 bases and J lost 4, with 11 bases in between. Germline CDR1 and CDR2: SGHRS and YFSETQ. This CDR3 has 14 residues. CDR3 amino acids: CASSSSTTGNTIYF. For the CDR3, the DNA is TGCGCCAGCAGCTCATCGACCACCGGAAACACCATATATTTT.

This clonotype was seen just once. The chain has TRBV11-2 and TRBJ1-2; D is ambiguous. Looked up from germline, CDR1 is SGHAT and CDR2 is FQNNGV. The CDR3 consists of 16 residues. V lost 5 bases, J lost 5 bases, and 21 bases lay in between. The DNA of the CDR3 is TGTGCCAGCAGCCCCGCCCTTGGGCGCTCTGGGTATGGCTACACCTTC. Its protein is CASSPALGRSGYGYTF.

This clonotype was recorded many times. The chain employs TRBV11-2 and TRBJ2-3; D is perhaps TRBD1 or TRBD2 (5 bases each). Per germline, CDR1 SGHAT and CDR2 FQNNGV. The CDR3 consists of 15 residues. Trimming stripped 4 bases from V and 13 bases from J, with 24 bases between. CDR3 in amino acids: CASSSIMGVVGREYF. Written as DNA, the CDR3 is TGTGCCAGCAGCTCTATTATGGGGGTAGTGGGAAGAGAGTATTTT.

This clonotype was counted ten times or more. This chain uses TRBV5-1 with TRBJ1-6, with TRBD1 matching over 9 bases. This CDR3 spans 18 amino acids. The germline V gene has CDR1 SGHRS and CDR2 YFSETQ. Losses at the gene ends were 4 bases for V and 3 bases for J; bases not matched to a gene: 11. The CDR3 sequence: CASSDYGQGRYYNSPLHF. In DNA form, the CDR3 reads TGCGCCAGCAGCGACTATGGACAGGGGCGATACTATAATTCACCCCTCCACTTT.

The chain couples TRBV5-5 to TRBJ2-1; TRBD2 matches at 14 bases. This CDR3 is built from 16 residues. The J segment lost 8 bases and the V segment lost 0 bases, leaving 4 bases of the junction unmatched. From germline, CDR1 is SGHKS and CDR2 YYEKEE (reference sequence). CDR3 sequence reads: CASSLEGLAGGHEQFF. The CDR3, as DNA: TGTGCCAGCAGCTTGGAAGGACTAGCGGGAGGCCATGAGCAGTTCTTC.

The CDR3: CASSPLPQANTGELFF. In DNA form, the CDR3 reads TGTGCCAGCTCACCACTTCCACAGGCGAACACCGGGGAGCTGTTTTTT. The chain recombines TRBV18 with TRBJ2-2; possibly TRBD1 for D (5 bases). The CDR3 consists of 16 residues. Trimming stripped 1 base from V and 0 bases from J, with 9 bases between. Per the germline V gene, CDR1 is KGHSH and CDR2 is LQKENI.

There are many counts of this clonotype. The rearrangement links TRBV4-1 to TRBJ2-7, with 7 nucleotides matching TRBD2. This CDR3 region has 18 residues. J was trimmed by 2 bases and V by 4 bases; bases with no gene match: 17. Germline CDR1 MGHRA, CDR2 YSYEKL. CDR3 residues: CASSPPSRLADRTYEQYF. The CDR3 DNA follows: TGCGCCAGCAGCCCCCCTTCCCGCCTAGCGGACCGTACCTACGAGCAGTACTTC.

The sample holds one count of this clonotype. The gene calls are TRBV3-1 and TRBJ2-1; D is undetermined. This CDR3 has 12 residues. Germline CDR1 LGHDT, CDR2 YNNKEL (reference sequence). Deletions cut 3 bases from V and 12 bases from J, with 12 bases between. The CDR3 coding sequence is TGTGCCAGCAGCCACACCCAGTCTGGGCAGTTCTTC. Residues: CASSHTQSGQFF.

To note about this clonotype: The junction does not match germline at one end; this may be a read error. J is TRBJ2-2 and V is TRBV7-9; 8 bases fit TRBD1. The CDR3 consists of 17 residues. Per germline, CDR1 SEHNR and CDR2 FQNEAQ (reference sequence). CDR3 DNA: TGTGCCAGCAGCCCCAGGACAGGGCATAATTTCACCGCGGAGCTGTTTTTT. Translated, it gives CASSPRTGHNFTAELFF.

This clonotype was seen at least ten times. This chain links TRBV29-1 with TRBJ1-1, with D hard to call. The CDR3 covers 13 residues. Trimming removed 3 bases from V and 0 bases from J, with 8 bases in between. Germline CDR1 reads SQVTM; CDR2 reads ANQGSEA. Written as DNA, the CDR3 is TGCAGCGTTGACCCAGAGATGAACACTGAAGCTTTCTTT. Its protein product is CSVDPEMNTEAFF. Supplemented by reference TRBV29-1 and TRBJ1-1, the full variable domain reads SAVISQKPSRDICQRGTSLTIQCQVDSQVTMMFWYRQQPGQSLTLIATANQGSEATYESGFVIDKFPISRPNLTFSTLTVSNMSPEDSSIYLCSVDPEMNTEAFFGQGTRLTVV.

This rearrangement joins TRBV5-1 to TRBJ1-3; no firm D call. CDR1 is SGHRS, CDR2 YFSETQ, per germline. There are 16 residues in the CDR3. The ends were cut back, 0 bases at V and 2 bases at J, with 12 bases in the middle. CDR3 region: CASSLEGLSTGNTIYF. The CDR3 DNA is TGCGCCAGCAGCTTGGAAGGGCTTTCTACTGGAAACACCATATATTTT.

The chain carries TRBV7-9 and TRBJ2-5; no clear D gene. The CDR3 has 14 amino acids. Trimming shortened V by 4 bases and J by 0 bases, and 9 bases separated the two germline ends. Per the germline V gene, CDR1 is SEHNR and CDR2 is FQNEAQ (reference sequence). The CDR3 DNA reads as TGTGCCAGCAGCTCCCGACGGTACCAAGAGACCCAGTACTTC. This gives the protein CASSSRRYQETQYF. Variable domain in full (rest from reference TRBV7-9 and TRBJ2-5): DTGVSQNPRHKITKRGQNVTFRCDPISEHNRLYWYRQTLGQGPEFLTYFQNEAQLEKSRLLSDRFSAERPKGSFSTLEIQRTEQGDSAMYLCASSSRRYQETQYFGPGTRLLVL.

The chain combines TRBV6-6 with TRBJ2-3; TRBD1 might be the D (5 bases). The germline CDR1 and CDR2 sequences are MNHNY and SVGAGI (reference sequence). V dropped 2 bases and J dropped 5 bases, with 8 bases sitting between them. This CDR3 contains 13 residues. The CDR3 here is CASSYRREDTQYF. In DNA, the CDR3 is TGTGCCAGCAGTTACCGCAGGGAAGATACGCAGTATTTT.

This clonotype was counted ten times or more. The chain links TRBV20-1 to TRBJ2-3; TRBD2 matches at 8 bases. The V segment lost 3 bases and the J segment 6 bases; nucleotides outside the gene matches: 8. Germline CDR1 reads DFQATT; CDR2 reads SNEGSKA (reference sequence). The CDR3 covers 14 residues. The chain's CDR3 is CSARGAAGADTQYF. CDR3 nucleotide sequence: TGCAGTGCTAGGGGTGCAGCGGGGGCTGATACGCAGTATTTT.

This clonotype has ten or more counts. The genes are TRBV12-3 or TRBV12-4 and TRBJ2-5; D call uncertain. The CDR3 covers 13 residues. Trimming cost V 5 bases and J 3 bases, with 10 bases left between them. In nucleotides, the CDR3 is TGTGCCAGCAGTAGGACGGAAGAAGAGACCCAGTACTTC. It yields the protein CASSRTEEETQYF.

As to this clonotype: The junction does not match germline at one end; this may be a read error. The chain is built from TRBV7-4 and TRBJ2-3; 10 bases agree with TRBD2. Germline V gene lookup returns CDR1 SGHVT and CDR2 SQSDAQ. CDR3 length equals 18 residues. The CDR3 region has the DNA TGTGCCTGCAGCTTAGGATGGCTAGCGGGAGAGGGAACAGATACGCAGTATTTT. Translating gives CACSLGWLAGEGTDTQYF.

This clonotype was counted at least ten times. The rearrangement links TRBV9 to TRBJ2-1, with D possibly being TRBD1 or TRBD2 (5 bases each). CDR3 length: 15 amino acids. V was clipped by 0 bases and J by 2 bases, with 9 bases between them. Germline V CDR1 and CDR2: SGDLS, YYNGEE. The CDR3 sequence is CASSVGGPPYNEQFF. DNA for the CDR3: TGTGCCAGCAGCGTAGGGGGACCGCCCTACAATGAGCAGTTCTTC.

This clonotype was seen at least ten times. In DNA, the CDR3 is TGTGCCAGCACTTTGACAGGGCAGGAATTCAATGGCTACACCTTC. This codes for CASTLTGQEFNGYTF. The rearrangement joins TRBV6-5 to TRBJ1-2; 7 positions match TRBD1. J gave up 6 bases and V 7 bases, and 14 bases lay outside the gene matches. The CDR3 runs to 15 residues. Per germline, CDR1 MNHEY and CDR2 SVGAGI.

This clonotype was seen ten or more times. The V gene is TRBV27, the J gene TRBJ2-4, with D tentatively TRBD2 (6 bases). Per germline, CDR1 MNHEY and CDR2 SMNVEV (reference sequence). Trimming took off 11 bases at V and 8 bases at J, with 10 bases between the two ends. The CDR3 totals 10 residues. The CDR3: CAEPGDIQYF. The CDR3 coding sequence is TGTGCCGAGCCGGGGGACATTCAGTACTTC.

There are a few counts of this clonotype. The genes are TRBV7-9 and TRBJ1-1, with 11 nucleotides matching TRBD1. The CDR3 contains 15 residues. V shed 3 bases, J shed 3 bases, and the junction held 3 bases outside the gene matches. The germline CDR1 and CDR2 sequences are SEHNR and FQNEAQ (reference sequence). The CDR3 nucleotides read TGTGCCAGCAGCTTTAGGGGACAGGGGGACACTGAAGCTTTCTTT. It codes for CASSFRGQGDTEAFF.

As regards this clonotype: A much larger clone differs from this one at a single base, so this may be a read error. The rearrangement links TRBV6-1 to TRBJ2-5, with TRBD2 matching 15 bases. The germline V gene has CDR1 MNHNS and CDR2 SASEGT. The CDR3 length is 17 residues. CDR3 nucleotides: TGTACCAGCAGCATGTGGACTAGCGGGGGGGCGACGGAGACCCAGTACTTC. It specifies CTSSMWTSGGATETQYF.

This clonotype appeared many times. The chain has TRBV29-1 and TRBJ2-2; D tentatively fits TRBD1 or TRBD2 (5 bases each). The germline V and J ends were trimmed by 4 bases and 7 bases, with 13 bases remaining between them. CDR3 length equals 13 residues. Germline assignment: CDR1 SQVTM and CDR2 ANQGSEA. The CDR3, as DNA: TGCAGCGTTGTTGGTGGGGGTAGCGGGGAGCTGTTTTTT. It yields the protein CSVVGGGSGELFF.

This clonotype was counted many times. In DNA form, the CDR3 reads TGTGCCAGCAGCCCCCGACTAGCGGGGTACACCGGGGAGCTGTTTTTT. It is translated as CASSPRLAGYTGELFF. The rearrangement joins TRBV11-1 to TRBJ2-2; TRBD2 matches at 11 bases. V shed 5 bases, J shed 3 bases, and the junction held 5 bases outside the gene matches. The CDR3 is 16 residues long. Germline assignment: CDR1 SGHAT and CDR2 FQDESV (reference sequence).

This clonotype was observed a handful of times. The chain recombines TRBV27 with TRBJ2-1, with 8 bases identical to TRBD1. Germline CDR1 is MNHEY and CDR2 is SMNVEV (reference sequence). This CDR3 contains 16 residues. Losses at the gene ends were 6 bases for V and 7 bases for J; bases not matched to a gene: 14. CDR3 sequence reads: CASSGRPTGQGNEQFF. CDR3 sequence (DNA): TGTGCCAGCAGCGGGCGCCCCACAGGACAGGGAAATGAGCAGTTCTTC.